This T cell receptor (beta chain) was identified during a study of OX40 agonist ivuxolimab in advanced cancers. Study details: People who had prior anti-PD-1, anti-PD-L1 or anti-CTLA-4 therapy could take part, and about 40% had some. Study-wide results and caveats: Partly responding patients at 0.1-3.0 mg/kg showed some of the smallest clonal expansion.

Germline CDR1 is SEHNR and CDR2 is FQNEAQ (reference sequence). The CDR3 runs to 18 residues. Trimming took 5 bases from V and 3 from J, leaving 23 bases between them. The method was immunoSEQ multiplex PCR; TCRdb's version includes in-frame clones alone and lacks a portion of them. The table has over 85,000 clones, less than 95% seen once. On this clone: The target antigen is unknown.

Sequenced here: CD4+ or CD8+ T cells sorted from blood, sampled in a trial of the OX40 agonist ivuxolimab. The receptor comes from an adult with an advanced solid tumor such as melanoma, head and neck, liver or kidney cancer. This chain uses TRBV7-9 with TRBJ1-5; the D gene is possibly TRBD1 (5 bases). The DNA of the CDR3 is TGTGCCAGCAGCCCCGGGACGGAGGTATACAAATCCAATCAGCCCCAGCATTTT. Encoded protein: CASSPGTEVYKSNQPQHF.